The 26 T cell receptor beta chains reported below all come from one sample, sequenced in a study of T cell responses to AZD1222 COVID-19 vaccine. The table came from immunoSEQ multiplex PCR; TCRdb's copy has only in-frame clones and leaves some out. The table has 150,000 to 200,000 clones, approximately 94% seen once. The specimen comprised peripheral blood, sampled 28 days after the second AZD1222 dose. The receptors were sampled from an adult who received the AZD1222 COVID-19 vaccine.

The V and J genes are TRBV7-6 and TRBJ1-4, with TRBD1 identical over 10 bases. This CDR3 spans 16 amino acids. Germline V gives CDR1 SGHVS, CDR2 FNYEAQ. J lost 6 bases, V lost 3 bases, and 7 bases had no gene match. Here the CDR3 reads CASSFGGTGVDEKLFF. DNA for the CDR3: TGTGCCAGCAGCTTCGGGGGGACAGGGGTTGATGAAAAACTGTTTTTT.

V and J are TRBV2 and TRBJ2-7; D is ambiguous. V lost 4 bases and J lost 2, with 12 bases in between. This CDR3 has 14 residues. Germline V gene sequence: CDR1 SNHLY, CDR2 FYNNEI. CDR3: CASSVTGVTYEQYF. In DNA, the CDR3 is TGTGCCAGCAGTGTTACTGGAGTCACCTACGAGCAGTACTTC.

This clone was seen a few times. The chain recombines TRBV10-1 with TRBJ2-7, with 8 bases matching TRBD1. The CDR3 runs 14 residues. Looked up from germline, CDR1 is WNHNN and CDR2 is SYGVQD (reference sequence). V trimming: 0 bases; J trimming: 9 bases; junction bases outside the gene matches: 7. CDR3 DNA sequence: TGCGCCAGCAGTGAGTCGGACGACAGGGGATGGCAGTACTTC. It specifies CASSESDDRGWQYF.

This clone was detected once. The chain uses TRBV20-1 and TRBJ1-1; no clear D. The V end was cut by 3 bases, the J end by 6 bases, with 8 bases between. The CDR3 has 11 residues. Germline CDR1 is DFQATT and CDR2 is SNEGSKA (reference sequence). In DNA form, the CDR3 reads TGCAGTGCTAGGGGTTTCGCTGAAGCTTTCTTT. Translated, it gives CSARGFAEAFF.

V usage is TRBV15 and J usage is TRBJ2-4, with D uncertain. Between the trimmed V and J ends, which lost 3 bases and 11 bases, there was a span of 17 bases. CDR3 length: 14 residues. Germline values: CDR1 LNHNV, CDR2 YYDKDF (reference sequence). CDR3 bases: TGTGCCACCAGCAGTCCCTCGACCGCCCGCCTTCAGTACTTC. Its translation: CATSSPSTARLQYF. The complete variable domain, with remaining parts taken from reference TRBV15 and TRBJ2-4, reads DAMVIQNPRYQVTQFGKPVTLSCSQTLNHNVMYWYQQKSSQAPKLLFHYYDKDFNNEADTPDNFQSRRPNTSFCFLDIRSPGLGDTAMYLCATSSPSTARLQYFGAGTRLSVL.

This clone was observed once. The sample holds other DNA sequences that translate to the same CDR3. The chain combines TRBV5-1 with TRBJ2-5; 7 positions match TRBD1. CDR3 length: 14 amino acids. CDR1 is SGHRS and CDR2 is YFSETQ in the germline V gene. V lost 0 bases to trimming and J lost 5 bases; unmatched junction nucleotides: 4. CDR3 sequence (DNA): TGCGCCAGCAGCTTGGGAGGGGGCCAGGAGACCCAGTACTTC. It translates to CASSLGGGQETQYF.

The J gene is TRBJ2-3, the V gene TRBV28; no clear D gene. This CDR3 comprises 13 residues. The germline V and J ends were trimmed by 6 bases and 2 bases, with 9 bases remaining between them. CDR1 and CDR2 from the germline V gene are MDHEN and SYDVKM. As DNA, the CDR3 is TGTGCCAGCAGAACCACAGACACAGATACGCAGTATTTT. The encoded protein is CASRTTDTDTQYF.

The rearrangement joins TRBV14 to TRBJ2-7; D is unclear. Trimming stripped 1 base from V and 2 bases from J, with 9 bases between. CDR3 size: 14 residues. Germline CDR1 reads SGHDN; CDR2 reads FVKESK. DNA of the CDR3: TGTGCCAGCAGCCAAGTACTCGGCCCCTACGAGCAGTACTTC. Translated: CASSQVLGPYEQYF.

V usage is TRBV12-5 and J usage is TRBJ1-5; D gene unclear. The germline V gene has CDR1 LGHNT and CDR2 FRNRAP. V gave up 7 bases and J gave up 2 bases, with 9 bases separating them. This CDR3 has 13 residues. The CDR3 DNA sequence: TGTGCTAGTGCCGGTAACGGCAATCAGCCCCAGCATTTT. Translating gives CASAGNGNQPQHF. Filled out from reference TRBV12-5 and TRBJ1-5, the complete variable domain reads DARVTQTPRHKVTEMGQEVTMRCQPILGHNTVFWYRQTMMQGLELLAYFRNRAPLDDSGMPKDRFSAEMPDATLATLKIQPSEPRDSAVYFCASAGNGNQPQHFGDGTRLSIL.

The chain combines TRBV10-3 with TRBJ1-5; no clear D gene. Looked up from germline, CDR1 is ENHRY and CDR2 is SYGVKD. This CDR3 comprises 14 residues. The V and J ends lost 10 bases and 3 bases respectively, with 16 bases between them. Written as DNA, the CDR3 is TGTGCCACGCATGATAGGAGTCCCAATCAGCCCCAGCATTTT. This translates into CATHDRSPNQPQHF.

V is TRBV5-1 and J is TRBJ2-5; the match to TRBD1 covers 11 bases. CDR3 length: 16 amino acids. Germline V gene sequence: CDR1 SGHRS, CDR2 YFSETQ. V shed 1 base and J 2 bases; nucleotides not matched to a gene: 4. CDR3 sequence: CASSLMGTGGQETQYF. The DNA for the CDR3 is TGCGCCAGCAGCTTGATGGGGACAGGGGGGCAAGAGACCCAGTACTTC.

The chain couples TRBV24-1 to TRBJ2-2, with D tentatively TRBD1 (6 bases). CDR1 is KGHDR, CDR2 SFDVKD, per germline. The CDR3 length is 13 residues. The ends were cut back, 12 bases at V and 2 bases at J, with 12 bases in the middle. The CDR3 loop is CASRDTNTGELFF. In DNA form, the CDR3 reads TGTGCCTCCCGGGACACCAACACCGGGGAGCTGTTTTTT.

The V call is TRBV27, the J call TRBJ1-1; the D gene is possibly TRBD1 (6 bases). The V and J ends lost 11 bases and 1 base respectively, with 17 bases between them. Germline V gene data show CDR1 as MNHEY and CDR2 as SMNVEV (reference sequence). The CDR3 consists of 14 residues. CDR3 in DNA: TGTGCCGTGTCCGACAGGAATTCGAACACTGAAGCTTTCTTT. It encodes CAVSDRNSNTEAFF.

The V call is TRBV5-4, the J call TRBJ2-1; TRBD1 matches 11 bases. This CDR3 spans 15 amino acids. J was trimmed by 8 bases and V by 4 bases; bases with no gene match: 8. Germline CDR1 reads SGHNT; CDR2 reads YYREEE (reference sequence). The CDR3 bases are TGTGCCAGCAGCAAACCGGGACAGGGGGGACATGAGCAGTTCTTC. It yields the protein CASSKPGQGGHEQFF.

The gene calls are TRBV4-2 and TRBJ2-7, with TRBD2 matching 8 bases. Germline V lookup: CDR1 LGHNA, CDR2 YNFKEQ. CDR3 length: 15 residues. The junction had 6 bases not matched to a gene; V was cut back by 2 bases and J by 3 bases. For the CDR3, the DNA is TGTGCCAGCAGCCAACCGAGTGCGGGGGGCTACGAGCAGTACTTC. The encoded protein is CASSQPSAGGYEQYF.

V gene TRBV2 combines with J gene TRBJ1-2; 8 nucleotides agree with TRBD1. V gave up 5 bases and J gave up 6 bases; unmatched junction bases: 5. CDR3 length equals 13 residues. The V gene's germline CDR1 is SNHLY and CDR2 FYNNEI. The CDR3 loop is CASSLDRGDGYTF. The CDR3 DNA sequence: TGTGCCAGCAGTCTAGACAGGGGTGATGGCTACACCTTC.

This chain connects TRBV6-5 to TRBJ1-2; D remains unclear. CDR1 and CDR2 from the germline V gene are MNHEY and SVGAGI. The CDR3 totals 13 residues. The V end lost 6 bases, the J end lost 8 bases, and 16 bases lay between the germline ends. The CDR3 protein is CASRLHPKEGYTF. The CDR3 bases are TGTGCCAGCAGACTTCACCCCAAGGAAGGCTACACCTTC.

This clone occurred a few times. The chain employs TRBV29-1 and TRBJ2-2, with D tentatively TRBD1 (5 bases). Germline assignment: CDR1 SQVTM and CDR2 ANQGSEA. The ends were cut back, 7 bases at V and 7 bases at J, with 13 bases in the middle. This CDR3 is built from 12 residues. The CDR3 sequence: CSAQRRGGELFF. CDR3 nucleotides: TGCAGCGCCCAGCGAAGGGGCGGGGAGCTGTTTTTT.

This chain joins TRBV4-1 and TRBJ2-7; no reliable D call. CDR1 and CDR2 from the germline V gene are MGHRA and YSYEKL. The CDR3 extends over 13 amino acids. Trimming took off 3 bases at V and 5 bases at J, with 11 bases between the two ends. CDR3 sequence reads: CASSQIAANEQYF. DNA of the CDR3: TGCGCCAGCAGCCAGATCGCTGCAAACGAGCAGTACTTC.

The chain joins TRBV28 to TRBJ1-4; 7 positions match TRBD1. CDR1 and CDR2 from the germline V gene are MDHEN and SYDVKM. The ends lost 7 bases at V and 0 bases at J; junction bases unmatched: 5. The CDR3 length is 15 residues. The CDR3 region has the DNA TGTGCCAGCACCCCGGGACAGTCAACTAATGAAAAACTGTTTTTT. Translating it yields CASTPGQSTNEKLFF.

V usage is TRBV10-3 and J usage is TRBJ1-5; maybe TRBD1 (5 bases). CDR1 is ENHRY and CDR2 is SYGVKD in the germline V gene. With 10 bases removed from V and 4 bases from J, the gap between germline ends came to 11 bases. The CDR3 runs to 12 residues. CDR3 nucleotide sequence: TGTGCCACCACCGCAGGGAATCAGCCCCAGCATTTT. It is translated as CATTAGNQPQHF.

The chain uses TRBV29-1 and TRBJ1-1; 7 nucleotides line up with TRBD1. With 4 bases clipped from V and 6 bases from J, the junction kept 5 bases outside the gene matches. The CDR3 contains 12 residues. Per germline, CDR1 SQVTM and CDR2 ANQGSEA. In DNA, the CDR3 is TGCAGCGTTGCAGACAGGGTTGCTGAAGCTTTCTTT. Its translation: CSVADRVAEAFF.

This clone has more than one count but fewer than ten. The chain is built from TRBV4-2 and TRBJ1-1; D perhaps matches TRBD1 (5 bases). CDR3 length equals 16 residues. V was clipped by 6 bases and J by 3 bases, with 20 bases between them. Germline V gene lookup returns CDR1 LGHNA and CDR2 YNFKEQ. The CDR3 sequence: CASSRSVGEGHTEAFF. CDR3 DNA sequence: TGTGCCAGCAGTCGCTCCGTAGGGGAGGGTCACACTGAAGCTTTCTTT.

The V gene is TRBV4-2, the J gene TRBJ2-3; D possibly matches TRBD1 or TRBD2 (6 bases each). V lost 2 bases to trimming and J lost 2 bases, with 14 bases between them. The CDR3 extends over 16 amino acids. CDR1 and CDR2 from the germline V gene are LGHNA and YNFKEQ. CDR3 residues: CASSQLSRGLTDTQYF. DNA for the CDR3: TGTGCCAGCAGCCAACTCAGCCGGGGGCTCACAGATACGCAGTATTTT.

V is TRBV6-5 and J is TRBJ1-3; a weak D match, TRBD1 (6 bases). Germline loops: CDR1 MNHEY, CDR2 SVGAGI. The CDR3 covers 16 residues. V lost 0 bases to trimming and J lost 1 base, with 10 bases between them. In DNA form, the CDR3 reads TGTGCCAGCAGTTACTCACAGGGTACATCTGGAAACACCATATATTTT. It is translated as CASSYSQGTSGNTIYF.

This CDR3 is CASSERGTGTGVNTEAFF. The CDR3 bases are TGTGCCAGCAGTGAAAGGGGTACCGGGACAGGGGTTAACACTGAAGCTTTCTTT. The V and J genes are TRBV6-1 and TRBJ1-1; 10 positions agree with TRBD1. The germline V gene has CDR1 MNHNS and CDR2 SASEGT. The V and J ends lost 2 bases and 2 bases, in that order; junction bases with no gene match: 11. The CDR3 consists of 18 residues.